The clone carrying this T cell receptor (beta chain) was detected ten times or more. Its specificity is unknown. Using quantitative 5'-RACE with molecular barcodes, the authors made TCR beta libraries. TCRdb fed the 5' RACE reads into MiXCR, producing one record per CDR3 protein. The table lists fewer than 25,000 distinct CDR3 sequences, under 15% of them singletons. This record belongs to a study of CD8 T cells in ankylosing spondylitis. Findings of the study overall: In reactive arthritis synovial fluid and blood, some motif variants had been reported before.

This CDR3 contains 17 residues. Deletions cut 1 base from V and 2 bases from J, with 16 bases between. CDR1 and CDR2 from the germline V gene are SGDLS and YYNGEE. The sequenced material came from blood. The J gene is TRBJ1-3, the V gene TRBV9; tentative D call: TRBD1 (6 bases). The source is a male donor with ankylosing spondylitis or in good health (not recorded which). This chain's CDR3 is CASSVTPQGVTGNTIYF. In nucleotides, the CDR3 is TGTGCCAGCAGCGTAACCCCACAGGGAGTGACTGGAAACACCATATATTTT.